The clone carrying this T cell receptor (beta chain) was seen a handful of times. Its antigen is unidentified. Germline V gene data show CDR1 as MNHEY and CDR2 as SVGEGT. V lost 2 bases to trimming and J lost 1 base, with 8 bases between them. The CDR3 spans 14 residues. This entry comes from a study of T-cell memory formation after mild COVID-19. The study, taken as a whole, reports: Several responding clones turned up in pre-infection memory, indicating that cross-reactive memory may have taken part.

Barcoded TCR alpha and TCR beta cDNA libraries with UMIs came from 5'RACE using constant-segment primers. TCRdb reprocessed the 5' RACE reads via MiXCR and lists one record per CDR3 protein. The sample holds 470,000 or so distinct CDR3 sequences, roughly 20% seen once. This receptor was obtained from an adult woman who had mild COVID-19 (a few samples of this study predate the infection). Cell type and time point are not known. This chain links TRBV6-2 or TRBV6-3 with TRBJ1-1; D not resolved. The sequenced sample consisted of PBMCs or a T cell subset sorted from them (not recorded which). DNA for the CDR3: TGTGCCAGCAGTTACCGGACGGGGAACACTGAAGCTTTCTTT. Translation gives CASSYRTGNTEAFF.